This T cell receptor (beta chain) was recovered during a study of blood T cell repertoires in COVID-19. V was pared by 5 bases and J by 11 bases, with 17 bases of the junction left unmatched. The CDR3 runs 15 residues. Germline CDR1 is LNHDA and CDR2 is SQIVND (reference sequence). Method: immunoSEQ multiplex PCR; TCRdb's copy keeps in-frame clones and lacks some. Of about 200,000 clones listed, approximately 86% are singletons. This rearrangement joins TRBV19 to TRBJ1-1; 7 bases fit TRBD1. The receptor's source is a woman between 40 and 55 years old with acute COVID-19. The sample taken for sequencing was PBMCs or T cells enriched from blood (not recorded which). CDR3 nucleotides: TGTGCCAGTAGTCCAGGGGGAAGGGAAAGGGGCCGTGCTTTCTTT. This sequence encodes CASSPGGRERGRAFF.